These 19 T cell receptor beta chains were sequenced from one sample in a study of blood T cells in healthy people across ages. Primers used in a second PCR of roughly 7 to 11 cycles were a sample-barcoded 5' primer and a J-beta primer mix. TCRdb redid the calling of the 5' RACE reads with MiXCR, one entry per CDR3 protein. The sample consists of 1.5 million to 2 million distinct CDR3 sequences, roughly 43% of them appearing once. The sample was blood. The source of these receptors is a human donor in good health.

This clonotype turned up a few times. The chain couples TRBV10-3 to TRBJ2-5; 9 nucleotides line up with TRBD2. The V gene end was trimmed by 5 bases and the J gene end by 2 bases; junction bases not matched to a gene: 3. CDR3 length equals 14 residues. CDR1 is ENHRY, CDR2 SYGVKD, per germline. The DNA of the CDR3 is TGTGCCATCAGTCTAGCGGGGCAGCAAGAGACCCAGTACTTC. Its translation: CAISLAGQQETQYF.

In its sample, this clonotype was seen a few times. The CDR3 loop is CASSPRQGPEDGYTF. The CDR3 DNA is TGCGCCAGCAGCCCTCGACAGGGCCCAGAGGATGGCTACACCTTC. The chain carries TRBV5-1 and TRBJ1-2, with 7 bases aligning to TRBD1. Losses at the gene ends were 4 bases for V and 6 bases for J; bases not matched to a gene: 12. CDR1 and CDR2 from the germline V gene are SGHRS and YFSETQ. The CDR3 consists of 15 residues.

This sequence joins TRBV5-1 and TRBJ2-3; D gene ambiguous. CDR1 is SGHRS, CDR2 YFSETQ, per germline. This CDR3 is built from 16 residues. Deletions cut 4 bases from V and 0 bases from J, with 15 bases between. The CDR3 DNA is TGCGCCAGCAGCACTGGGGTCCAGTTTAGCACAGATACGCAGTATTTT. Residues: CASSTGVQFSTDTQYF.

Comments on this clonotype: Since a much larger clone is just one base distant, this may be a read error. V and J are TRBV7-9 and TRBJ2-7; 10 bases match TRBD2. V dropped 7 bases and J dropped 6; count of bases not matched to a gene: 12. The CDR3 spans 15 residues. Per germline, CDR1 SEHNR and CDR2 FQNEAQ (reference sequence). The CDR3 region is CASTGSGGTIGEQYF. As DNA, the CDR3 is TGTGCCAGCACTGGTAGCGGGGGGACCATCGGCGAGCAGTACTTC.

The rearrangement joins TRBV5-1 to TRBJ1-1, with D hard to call. The CDR3 is made up of 13 amino acids. From germline, CDR1 is SGHRS and CDR2 YFSETQ. The V end was cut by 0 bases, the J end by 4 bases, with 7 bases between. CDR3 region: CASSLASPTEAFF. The CDR3 DNA is TGCGCCAGCAGCTTGGCCTCGCCCACTGAAGCTTTCTTT.

The chain is built from TRBV4-3 and TRBJ2-6; 7 bases are shared with TRBD2. CDR3 length equals 18 residues. Trimming took 0 bases from V and 0 from J; bases not matched to a gene: 5. Germline assignment: CDR1 LGHNA and CDR2 YSLEER. The CDR3 region has the DNA TGCGCCAGCAGCCAAGAGGGAGGGGAGGGCTCTGGGGCCAACGTCCTGACTTTC. It codes for CASSQEGGEGSGANVLTF.

This clonotype has more than one count but fewer than ten. The V and J genes are TRBV6-5 and TRBJ2-7, with 9 positions matching TRBD2. The CDR3 covers 16 residues. The germline V gene has CDR1 MNHEY and CDR2 SVGAGI. V trimming: 0 bases; J trimming: 4 bases; junction bases outside the gene matches: 7. The CDR3 sequence is CASSYSTSGELYEQYF. CDR3 DNA: TGTGCCAGCAGTTACTCGACTAGCGGAGAACTATACGAGCAGTACTTC.

The gene calls are TRBV7-2 and TRBJ2-6, with D perhaps TRBD1 or TRBD2 (5 bases each). Germline V lookup: CDR1 SGHTA, CDR2 FQGNSA. The V end lost 5 bases, the J end lost 4 bases, and 15 bases lay between the germline ends. This CDR3 spans 16 amino acids. As DNA, the CDR3 is TGTGCCAGCAGCCCTAGAGGGGCAACGGGGGCCAACGTCCTGACTTTC. Translating gives CASSPRGATGANVLTF.

CDR3: CASSYFDGPGIPQHF. The CDR3 DNA follows: TGTGCCAGCAGTTACTTCGACGGCCCTGGTATCCCCCAGCATTTT. The chain joins TRBV6-2 or TRBV6-3 to TRBJ1-5; no clear D gene. Trimming shortened V by 1 base and J by 10 bases, and 17 bases separated the two germline ends. Per the germline V gene, CDR1 is MNHEY and CDR2 is SVGEGT. CDR3 length: 15 residues.

This clonotype was detected only a few times. The CDR3 region is CAISETKGQQNIQYF. The CDR3 nucleotides read TGTGCCATCAGTGAGACCAAGGGACAGCAAAACATTCAGTACTTC. J is TRBJ2-4 and V is TRBV10-3; 7 bases agree with TRBD1. Germline CDR1 and CDR2: ENHRY and SYGVKD. The CDR3 contains 15 residues. V lost 2 bases to trimming and J lost 5 bases; unmatched junction nucleotides: 6.

The DNA for the CDR3 is TGTGCCATCAGCGACCGGGACAGGGGACCCTTACGCAATCAGCCCCAGCATTTT. Translated, it gives CAISDRDRGPLRNQPQHF. This sequence joins TRBV10-3 and TRBJ1-5, with 10 bases matching TRBD1. V was pared by 6 bases and J by 2 bases, with 13 bases of the junction left unmatched. Germline V lookup: CDR1 ENHRY, CDR2 SYGVKD. The CDR3 runs 18 residues.

The rearrangement joins TRBV12-3 or TRBV12-4 to TRBJ2-1, with 8 positions matching TRBD2. The CDR3 loop spans 14 amino acids. The J segment lost 7 bases and the V segment lost 11 bases, leaving 13 bases of the junction unmatched. CDR3 residues: CAVSSGGSGNEQFF. In DNA form, the CDR3 reads TGTGCCGTATCTTCGGGGGGGTCAGGGAATGAGCAGTTCTTC.

This clonotype was seen only a few times. J is TRBJ1-2 and V is TRBV12-3 or TRBV12-4; TRBD1 aligns across 8 bases. This CDR3 is built from 16 residues. V lost 4 bases to trimming and J lost 6 bases; unmatched junction nucleotides: 13. The CDR3 reads CASSSGTRTGGNGYTF. CDR3 DNA sequence: TGTGCCAGCAGTTCCGGAACCCGCACAGGGGGTAATGGCTACACCTTC.

V is TRBV7-6 and J is TRBJ1-5; D uncertain. The CDR3 spans 16 residues. V lost 1 base and J 3 bases, leaving 13 bases between the germline ends. Germline assignment: CDR1 SGHVS and CDR2 FNYEAQ. The CDR3 bases are TGTGCCAGCAGCTTAGTATTTGGACGGATCAATCAGCCCCAGCATTTT. Translated: CASSLVFGRINQPQHF.

The genes are TRBV12-3 or TRBV12-4 and TRBJ2-1; 10 bases map to TRBD1. With V trimmed by 6 bases and J by 8 bases, 10 bases remained unmatched. CDR3 length equals 15 residues. CDR3 sequence: CASSWDRGAVYEQFF. In nucleotides, the CDR3 is TGTGCCAGCAGCTGGGACAGGGGCGCAGTCTATGAGCAGTTCTTC.

V gene TRBV9 combines with J gene TRBJ2-1, with 7 bases that match TRBD1. Germline CDR1 SGDLS, CDR2 YYNGEE. The CDR3 spans 17 residues. V was pared by 0 bases and J by 0 bases, with 6 bases of the junction left unmatched. CDR3 DNA: TGTGCCAGCAGCGTAGATGGCAGGGGGTCCTCCTACAATGAGCAGTTCTTC. It encodes CASSVDGRGSSYNEQFF.

This clonotype was seen at least ten times. CDR3 nucleotide sequence: TGTGCCAGCAGTCTCCGACCTGACGAGCAGTTCTTC. It translates to CASSLRPDEQFF. The chain is built from TRBV12-3 or TRBV12-4 and TRBJ2-1; no clear D gene. CDR3 length: 12 residues. The germline V and J ends were trimmed by 5 bases and 10 bases, with 12 bases remaining between them.

This chain connects TRBV13 to TRBJ1-2, with D maybe TRBD1 (5 bases). The germline gives CDR1 PRHDT, CDR2 FYEKMQ (reference sequence). This CDR3 is built from 14 residues. V lost 5 bases and J lost 7, with 17 bases in between. CDR3 sequence: CASSHYGGGSGYTF. In DNA, the CDR3 is TGTGCCAGCAGCCATTACGGTGGGGGTAGTGGCTACACCTTC.

The V gene is TRBV7-9, the J gene TRBJ2-4, with 9 positions matching TRBD1. V lost 3 bases, J lost 4 bases, and 4 bases stayed unmatched. The CDR3 extends over 15 amino acids. Germline V gene sequence: CDR1 SEHNR, CDR2 FQNEAQ (reference sequence). The CDR3 DNA sequence: TGTGCCAGCAGCTTTTTTGGACAGGGGAAAAACATTCAGTACTTC. Protein sequence: CASSFFGQGKNIQYF. Filled out from reference TRBV7-9 and TRBJ2-4, the complete variable domain reads DTGVSQNPRHKITKRGQNVTFRCDPISEHNRLYWYRQTLGQGPEFLTYFQNEAQLEKSRLLSDRFSAERPKGSFSTLEIQRTEQGDSAMYLCASSFFGQGKNIQYFGAGTRLSVL.